This is a list of T cell receptor beta chains from one sample in a study of T cell changes during pregnancy in multiple sclerosis. Sequencing was performed with immunoSEQ multiplex PCR; in TCRdb, only in-frame clones are kept and a portion is missing. The sample has about 65,000 clones, 92% seen once. The specimen comprised CD8+ T cells from peripheral blood mononuclear cells, sampled in the third trimester of pregnancy. All receptors derive from a female donor in good health, enrolled as a control in a pregnancy study. Each CDR3 is given with its conserved first and last residue. The D gene is left open where the match is weak. Only part of the rows carry a size: once, few, many, or a class if the clone is expanded.

abundance,j_gene,d_gene,v_gene,CDR3nt,CDR3aa
.,TRBJ2-7,.,TRBV7-9,TGTGCCAGCAGCTTAGGTCTAGCCTACGAGCAGTACTTC,CASSLGLAYEQYF
.,TRBJ1-4,.,TRBV2,TGTGCCAGCAGTGAGGGTCGGGGGGCTGGTGAAAAACTGTTTTTT,CASSEGRGAGEKLFF
medium-sized,TRBJ2-2,TRBD1,TRBV7-6,TGTGCCAGCAGCTTTCGACAGGGGGCCTTCAACACCGGGGAGCTGTTTTTT,CASSFRQGAFNTGELFF
.,TRBJ1-1,.,TRBV30,TGTGCCTGGAGTGGACAGGCGAACACTGAAGCTTTCTTT,CAWSGQANTEAFF
.,TRBJ1-5,TRBD1,TRBV6-1,TGTGCCAGCAGTGAAGTGATGCAGGGGGATCAGCCCCAGCATTTT,CASSEVMQGDQPQHF
.,TRBJ2-5,TRBD1,TRBV18,TGTGCCAGCTCACCGGCAACAGGGGGTCAAGAGACCCAGTACTTC,CASSPATGGQETQYF
.,TRBJ1-6,TRBD1,TRBV5-4,TGTGCCGTCGGACAGGGAAATTCACCCCTCCACTTT,CAVGQGNSPLHF
.,TRBJ1-5,.,TRBV5-6,TGTGCCAGCAGCTTGGGAGGCACCCGCAATCAGCCCCAGCATTTT,CASSLGGTRNQPQHF
.,TRBJ1-5,TRBD1,TRBV4-2,TGTGCCAGCAGCCAAGCGACAGGGGGCAATCAGCCCCAGCATTTT,CASSQATGGNQPQHF
few,TRBJ1-2,TRBD1,TRBV9,TGTGCCAGCAGCCCGGAGAGGACAGGGGGAGGTGGCTACACCTTC,CASSPERTGGGGYTF
.,TRBJ1-1,TRBD1,TRBV30,TGTGCCTGGGAGACAGGGATGAACACTGAAGCTTTCTTT,CAWETGMNTEAFF